The text below deals with one T cell receptor beta chain. Which antigen it targets is not known. Base qualities are not provided; no much larger clone lies one nucleotide away. Library generation was performed with the immunoSEQ multiplex PCR assay. A mixture of 60 forward primers for TCR Vbeta segments and 13 reverse primers for TCR Jbeta segments was used in the multiplex PCR. Amplification of the CDR3 region of rearranged TCR beta genes was performed with a multiplex PCR assay on genomic DNA. On the Illumina HiSeq System, the amplified TCR beta libraries were sequenced as 87-base-pair reads. Under the source paper's analysis protocol: A later analysis counted some 80 million unique TCR beta chains across the 700 or so repertoires, and some 11 million of these chains were shared by at least two donors. To remove PCR and sequencing errors, raw reads were error-corrected and collapsed into unique sequences using a nearest-neighbor algorithm that merged closely related sequences. CDR3 sequences were aligned to IMGT reference sequences to assign V, D and J gene segments. For a sequence to be retained, a match of at least six nucleotides was required to both a V gene segment and a J gene segment. Rearrangements were called productive when the CDR3 lacked stop codons and stayed in frame with V and J; all others were non-productive. Following IMGT convention, CDR3 was defined as the stretch from the second conserved V-encoded cysteine up to the conserved J-encoded phenylalanine. The earlier analysis of around 640 of the donors excluded sequences that lacked an unambiguous match to a single V gene segment. In an earlier analysis of approximately 560 of the donors, a V segment was called functional when productive rearrangements were above 56.7%, and segregating when the standard deviation between donors exceeded 5%. To diagnose cytomegalovirus status from the catalog of TCR beta chain sequences, a statistical classification framework was built. In a later analysis, V and J genes were assigned by comparing TCR nucleotide sequences against IMGT/GENE-DB human TR gene sequences. The TCRdist pipeline was used in a later analysis to assign CDR3 sequences and most-parsimonious VDJ recombination scenarios. In a later analysis, every TCR beta chain was defined by the combination of its CDR3 amino acid sequence and its V-gene family, and reads without a unique V-gene family were dropped. In a later analysis, fewer than 600 highly shared, low-generation-probability nucleotide sequences were removed to address suspected cross-contamination and a sequencing artifact. In a later analysis, a clonal expansion index for each public chain was calculated from normalized within-repertoire ranks of inferred template counts. Generation probabilities in a later analysis came from a VDJ recombination model fitted to out-of-frame rearrangements, and those results were checked against IGoR. In a later analysis, TCR-TCR, TCR-HLA and TCR-CMV co-occurrence was scored with hypergeometric tests, and a repertoire-size bias correction was applied to TCR pairs. To estimate false discovery rates, a later analysis permuted the HLA or CMV assignments 20 times. In a later analysis, co-occurring TCRs were grouped using DBSCAN, with TCRdist sequence similarity added in when clustering inside HLA-allele-positive subsets. Repertoires with fewer than 30,000 or more than 120,000 public chains, plus five repertoires with anomalous nucleotide sharing, were excluded from co-occurrence clustering. TCRdb holds this immuneACCESS table with in-frame rearrangements only. Some clones are missing; in checked studies, unresolved V genes explain under half, and the rest has no known cause. The DNA was the basis for D and trimming; V, J and clone size are from that table. The sample data list about 140,000 clones, and 65% to 80% of these were observed just once. Approximately 3% of the sample is in the top ten clones.

These data are taken from a study of cytomegalovirus exposure and HLA in healthy donors (dated by TCRdb to about 2017). For the study in its entirety: An earlier analysis of under 600 of the donors reported 276 Gb of sequence data and 117 million unique TCR beta sequences from about 179 million T cells. Approximately 310 gigabases of sequencing data and about 92 million unique TCR sequences made up an early release that covered 500 to 700 HLA-typed donors. Among the roughly 400 genotyped donors, roughly 80% belonged to the genetic ancestry cluster associated with self-reported Caucasian donors. The study aimed to test whether signatures of past pathogen exposure could be identified by cataloging public T cell receptors. The study profiled the T cell repertoires of hundreds of subjects by immunosequencing and related them to cytomegalovirus serostatus. Along with the approximately 700-subject first cohort, a separate validation cohort of over a hundred different subjects was used. High-throughput TCR immunosequencing, statistical association of individual TCRs with disease status, and machine learning were combined to predict cytomegalovirus infection status. A later analysis re-analyzed previously published TCR beta repertoires from 550 to 700 donors and added high-resolution HLA genotyping to study TCR occurrence patterns. The later analysis used no new phenotypic data to find candidate immune exposures, relying instead on TCR beta sequences and their occurrence across donors. To decide whether each TCR beta V gene segment behaved as functional or pseudogenic, an earlier analysis of approximately 600 of the donors relied on high-throughput TCR beta sequencing. Donor age, sex, ethnicity and CMV serostatus were compiled together with the repertoire data. A later genetic analysis used genome-wide SNP genotypes for about three fifths of the roughly 700 donors, treating that subset as a discovery cohort. Every repertoire in the discovery cohort had been generated on one and the same sequencing platform. Both class I and class II loci were covered by HLA typing, at four-digit resolution. The number of typed donors differed by locus: roughly 629-640 for A, B, C, DRB1 and DQB1; approximately 540 for DQA1; around 580 for DPA1; and some 450 for DPB1. Roughly five DR-DQ haplotypes were treated as single units for association and clustering because of strong linkage in the cohort. Across approximately 420 genotyped donors of the cohort, an average of approximately 220,000 unique TCR beta nucleotide sequences per donor were sequenced, and around 19% of those sequences were non-productive. The investigation overall reported the following: The authors suggested that the approach could potentially be extended to other disease states and immunological phenotypes. According to a later analysis, parvovirus B19, influenza, CMV and Epstein-Barr virus appeared linked to several top co-occurrence clusters. The classifier was reported to diagnose cytomegalovirus status with high specificity and sensitivity in both the original and validation cohorts. When HLA alleles, especially DR and DQ, strongly co-occurred, TCR associations were difficult to assign to individual alleles. Presence/absence analyses assumed roughly uniform sequencing depth across donors, an assumption that may not hold. Three of the identified cytomegalovirus-associated TCR beta chains were confirmed in vitro to be specific for cytomegalovirus antigens. In a later genetic analysis, fewer N-insertions in productive TCRs were reported among donors in an Asian-associated ancestry cluster than the roughly 670-donor mean. Immune exposure information for the cohort was limited to CMV serostatus. A further reported finding was that TCR beta sequences accurately predicted the HLA-A and HLA-B alleles for most subjects in the first cohort. An earlier analysis of approximately 500 of the donors showed that most TCR beta V segments appeared in productive rearrangements either about 87% or about 30% of the time, which broadly matched IMGT annotations. Because HLA typing was unavailable for some donors at each locus, only the typed subset was used in association tests. Most TCR sequences were seen in very few donors, while some public TCRs were found in many individuals. Correlated functional status among segregating V segments might reflect linkage disequilibrium, but an unknown experimental factor could not be ruled out. Because the 87-base-pair reads could not distinguish some IMGT-functional V segments, including TRBV6-2 and TRBV6-3, those segments were excluded. Because counts were too low, 15 to 20 rarely observed V segments, including chromosome 9 orphons, were left out of the earlier analysis of 587 of the donors. According to a later analysis, most CMV-associated TCR beta chains appeared to be HLA-restricted, and the HLA associations seemed to be driven largely by CMV exposure. Compared with equally common non-associated chains, HLA-associated TCR beta chains in a later analysis were more clonally expanded and had lower generation probabilities. A group of highly shared sequence variants was considered likely to be a technical artifact of the sequencing pipeline. The study listed 164 TCR beta chains as associated with cytomegalovirus. At a false discovery rate of 0.05, a later analysis linked under 20,000 TCR beta sequences to specific HLA alleles. In a later genetic analysis, a missense DCLRE1C variant was associated with V-gene and J-gene trimming of TCR beta chains, and the association was replicated in an independent cohort. Only TCR beta chains were sequenced in this cohort, and the absence of alpha or paired-chain data limited detectable features. According to a later analysis, TCR association rates differed among HLA loci, with DRB1 alleles showing the most associated TCRs and HLA-C alleles showing the fewest.

The cohort comprised approximately 700 healthy bone marrow donors. Cohort members were all nominally healthy when sampled, although unrecorded immune exposures were likely present. The donor tested CMV seronegative and was one of the 352 seronegative cohort members. A peripheral blood sample was collected from each donor, and TCR beta sequencing was performed on peripheral blood mononuclear cells. The Qiagen DNeasy Blood Extraction Kit was used to extract genomic DNA from the blood cell samples. The CDR3 starts with the cysteine, ends with the phenylalanine, and has 13 residues. The kept DNA is CDR3 alone, 39 bases in frame from the first base. Between the V and J ends, shortened by 5 bases and 2 bases respectively, the junction contains 10 bases. From the germline V gene, CDR1 is SGHRS and CDR2 is YFSETQ.

Specimen: PBMCs. This clonotype was sampled from a male donor in good health and CMV-seronegative. The chain joins TRBV5-1 to TRBJ1-2, and TRBD1 may be the D gene, going by 6 matching bases. The nucleotide sequence reads as follows: TGCGCCAGCAGTCGACAGGAGAACTATGGCTACACCTTC. The encoded protein is CASSRQENYGYTF.